The entry below gives a single T cell receptor (beta chain) sequence along with its context. The target antigen is unknown. CDR1 and CDR2 (germline): GTSNPN, SVGIG (reference sequence). The CDR3 has 13 residues. Trimming shortened V by 3 bases and J by 10 bases, and 18 bases separated the two germline ends. This specimen comes from a study of cytomegalovirus exposure and HLA in healthy donors. The study, taken as a whole, reports: The CMV antigen specificity of a few CMV-associated chains was confirmed through in vitro analysis. A highly shared variant cluster was judged a likely technical artifact. Later analysis suggested links between common viral pathogens and several top significant clusters.

Primers included in the PCR were 60 Vbeta and 13 Jbeta primers. Libraries were prepared by immunoSEQ multiplex PCR; TCRdb keeps only in-frame clonotypes and omits some of them. The sample yields some 100,000 clones, around 75% seen once. This clonotype was sampled from a male donor in good health and CMV-seropositive. This rearrangement joins TRBV30 to TRBJ1-2; unclear D gene. Sequencing was performed on PBMCs. The CDR3 sequence: CAWRSGSSFFYTF. In DNA form, the CDR3 reads TGTGCCTGGAGATCCGGGTCGTCCTTCTTCTACACCTTC.